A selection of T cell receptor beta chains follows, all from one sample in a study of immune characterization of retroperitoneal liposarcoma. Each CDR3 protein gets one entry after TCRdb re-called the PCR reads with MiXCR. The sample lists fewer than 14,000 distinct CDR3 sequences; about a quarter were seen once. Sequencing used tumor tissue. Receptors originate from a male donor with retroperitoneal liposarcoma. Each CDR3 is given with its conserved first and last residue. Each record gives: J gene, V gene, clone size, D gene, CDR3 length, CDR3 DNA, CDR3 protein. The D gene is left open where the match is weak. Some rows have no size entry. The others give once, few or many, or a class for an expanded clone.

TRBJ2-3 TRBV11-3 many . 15 TGTGCCAGCAGCCCCCGCACGGGAGTAACAGATACGCAGTATTTT CASSPRTGVTDTQYF
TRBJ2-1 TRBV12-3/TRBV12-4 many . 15 TGTGCCAGCAGTCCCGGTTCGGGACCTGACAATGAGCAGTTCTTC CASSPGSGPDNEQFF
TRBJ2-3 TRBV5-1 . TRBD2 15 TGCGCCAGCACGAGGGGCGGGGGGGCGATAGATACGCAATATTTT CASTRGGGAIDTQYF
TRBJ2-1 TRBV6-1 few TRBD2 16 TGTGCCAGCAGCGGGCGACTAGCGGGGGGGCCGAATGAGCAGTTCTTC CASSGRLAGGPNEQFF
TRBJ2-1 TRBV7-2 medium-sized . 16 TGTGCCAGCAGCCCCTTGGCGCTAGTTCAGCTAGAGACCCAGTTCTTC CASSPLALVQLETQFF
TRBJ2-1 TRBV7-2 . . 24 . CASSLRGDYNEQYFGAGTYNEQFF
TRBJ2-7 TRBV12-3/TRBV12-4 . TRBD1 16 TGTGCCGCCGGGGACAGGGGATACAGCTCCTACAATGAGCAGTACTTC CAAGDRGYSSYNEQYF
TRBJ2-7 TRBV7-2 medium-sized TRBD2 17 TGTGCCAGCAGCCGCGGGACTAGCGGGAGTAAGTCCTACGAGCAGTACTTC CASSRGTSGSKSYEQYF
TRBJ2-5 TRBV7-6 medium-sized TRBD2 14 TGTGCCAGCAGCTTAGAGGTGGTTCTAGCGGAACAGTACTTC CASSLEVVLAEQYF
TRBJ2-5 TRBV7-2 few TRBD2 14 TGTGCCAGCAGCTTTAGCGGGGGGGAGGGGACCCAGTACTTC CASSFSGGEGTQYF
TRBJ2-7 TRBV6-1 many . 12 TGTGCCAGCAGACAGGGCTCCTACGAGCAGTACTTC CASRQGSYEQYF
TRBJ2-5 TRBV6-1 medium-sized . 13 TGTGCCAGCACTCACCGGGACAAAGAGACCCAGTACTTC CASTHRDKETQYF
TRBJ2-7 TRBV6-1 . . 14 TGTGCCAGCAAACCGGGACGGATCTCCTACGAGCAGTACTTC CASKPGRISYEQYF
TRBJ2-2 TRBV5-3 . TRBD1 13 TGTGCCACCAGACAGGGCTACACCGGGGAGCTGTTTTTT CATRQGYTGELFF
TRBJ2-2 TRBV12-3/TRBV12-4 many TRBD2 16 TGTGCCAGCAGTTTAGGGGCGGGAGCGCCCACCGGGGAGCTGTTTTTT CASSLGAGAPTGELFF
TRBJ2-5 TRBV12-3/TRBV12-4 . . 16 TGTGCCAGCAGTTTAGTAACCGGGGGCGCCGGGGAGACCCAGTACTTC CASSLVTGGAGETQYF
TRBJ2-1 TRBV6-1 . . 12 TGTGCCAGCAGTCTCTATCAAGAGACCCAGTTCTTC CASSLYQETQFF
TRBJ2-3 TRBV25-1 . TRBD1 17 TGTGCCAGCAGTGAAATCCAGGGGGCCATAAATTTGGATACGCAGTATTTT CASSEIQGAINLDTQYF
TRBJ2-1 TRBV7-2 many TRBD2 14 TGTGCCAGCAGCTTGGGGACTAGGAAAGAGACCCAGTTCTTC CASSLGTRKETQFF
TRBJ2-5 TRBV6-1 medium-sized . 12 TGTGCCAGCAGTTATAACCAAGAGACCCAGTACTTC CASSYNQETQYF
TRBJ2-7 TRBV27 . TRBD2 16 TGTGCCAGCAGTTCTAGCGGGAGGGCCAACCCCTACGAGCAGTACTTC CASSSSGRANPYEQYF